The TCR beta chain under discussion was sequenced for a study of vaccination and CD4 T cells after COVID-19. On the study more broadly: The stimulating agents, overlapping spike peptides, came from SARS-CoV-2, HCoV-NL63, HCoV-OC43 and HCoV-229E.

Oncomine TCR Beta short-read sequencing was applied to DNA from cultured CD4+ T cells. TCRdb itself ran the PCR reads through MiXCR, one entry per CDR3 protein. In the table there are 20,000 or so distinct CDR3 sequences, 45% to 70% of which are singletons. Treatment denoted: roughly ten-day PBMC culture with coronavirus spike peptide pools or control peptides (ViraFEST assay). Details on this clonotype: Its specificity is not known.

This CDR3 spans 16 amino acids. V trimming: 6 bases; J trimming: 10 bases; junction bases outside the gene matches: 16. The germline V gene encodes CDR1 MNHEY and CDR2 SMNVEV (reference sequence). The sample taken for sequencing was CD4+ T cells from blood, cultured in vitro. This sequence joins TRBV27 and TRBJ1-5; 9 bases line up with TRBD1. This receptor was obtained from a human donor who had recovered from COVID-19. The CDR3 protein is CASSQSRDRAVRPQHF. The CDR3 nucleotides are TGTGCCAGCAGCCAATCGCGGGACAGGGCCGTCCGACCCCAGCATTTT.